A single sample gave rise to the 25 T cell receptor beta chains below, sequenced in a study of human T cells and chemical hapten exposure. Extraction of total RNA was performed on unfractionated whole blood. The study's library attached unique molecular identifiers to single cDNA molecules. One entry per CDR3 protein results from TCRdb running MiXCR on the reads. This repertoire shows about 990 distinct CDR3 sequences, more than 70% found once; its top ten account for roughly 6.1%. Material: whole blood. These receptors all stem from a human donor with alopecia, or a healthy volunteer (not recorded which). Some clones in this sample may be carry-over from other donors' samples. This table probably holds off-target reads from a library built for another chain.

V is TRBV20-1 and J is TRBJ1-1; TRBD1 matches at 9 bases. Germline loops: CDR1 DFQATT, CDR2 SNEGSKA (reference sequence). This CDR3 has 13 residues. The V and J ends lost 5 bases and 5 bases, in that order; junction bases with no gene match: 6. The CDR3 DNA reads TGCAGTGCTCGGCGACAGGGGGGGACTGAAGCTTTCTTT. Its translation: CSARRQGGTEAFF.

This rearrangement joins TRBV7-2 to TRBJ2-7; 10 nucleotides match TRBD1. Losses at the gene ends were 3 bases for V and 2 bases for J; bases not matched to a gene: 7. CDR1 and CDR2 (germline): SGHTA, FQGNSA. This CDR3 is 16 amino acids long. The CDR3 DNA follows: TGTGCCAGCAGCTTCAACTCCGGGACAGGGGCCTACGAGCAGTACTTC. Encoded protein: CASSFNSGTGAYEQYF.

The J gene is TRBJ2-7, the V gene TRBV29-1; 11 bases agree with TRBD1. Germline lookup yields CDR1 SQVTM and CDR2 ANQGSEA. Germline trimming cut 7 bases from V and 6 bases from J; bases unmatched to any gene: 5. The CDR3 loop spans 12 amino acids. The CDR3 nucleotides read TGCAGCGCCCTGGGACAGGGGGGCGAGCAGTACTTC. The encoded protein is CSALGQGGEQYF.

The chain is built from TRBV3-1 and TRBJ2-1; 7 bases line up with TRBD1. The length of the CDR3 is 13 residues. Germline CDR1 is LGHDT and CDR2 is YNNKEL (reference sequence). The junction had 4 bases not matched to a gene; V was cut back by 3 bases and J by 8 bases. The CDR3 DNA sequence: TGTGCCAGCAGCCATTCGCAGGGGGATGAGCAGTTCTTC. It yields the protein CASSHSQGDEQFF.

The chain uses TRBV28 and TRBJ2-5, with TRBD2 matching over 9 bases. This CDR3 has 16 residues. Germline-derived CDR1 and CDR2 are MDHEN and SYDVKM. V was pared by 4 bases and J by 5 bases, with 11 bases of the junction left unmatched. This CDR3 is CASSSAGGPGIETQYF. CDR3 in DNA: TGTGCCAGCAGTTCTGCGGGAGGGCCGGGTATCGAGACCCAGTACTTC.

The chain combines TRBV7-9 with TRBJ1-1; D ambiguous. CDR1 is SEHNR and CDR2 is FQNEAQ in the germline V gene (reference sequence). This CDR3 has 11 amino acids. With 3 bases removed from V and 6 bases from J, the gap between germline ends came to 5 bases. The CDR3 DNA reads TGTGCCAGCAGCTTTATACCTGAAGCTTTCTTT. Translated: CASSFIPEAFF.

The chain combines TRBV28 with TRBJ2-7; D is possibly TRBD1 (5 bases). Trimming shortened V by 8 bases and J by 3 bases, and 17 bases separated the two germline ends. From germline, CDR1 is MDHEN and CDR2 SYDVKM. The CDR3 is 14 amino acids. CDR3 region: CASLSGYEGYEQYF. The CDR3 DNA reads TGTGCCAGCCTCTCAGGGTACGAAGGCTACGAGCAGTACTTC.

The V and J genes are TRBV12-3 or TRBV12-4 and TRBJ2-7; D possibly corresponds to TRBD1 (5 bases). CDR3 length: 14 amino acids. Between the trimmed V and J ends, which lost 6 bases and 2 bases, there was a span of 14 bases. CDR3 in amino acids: CASSPPDRPYEQYF. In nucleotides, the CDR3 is TGTGCCAGCAGCCCACCCGACAGACCCTACGAGCAGTACTTC.

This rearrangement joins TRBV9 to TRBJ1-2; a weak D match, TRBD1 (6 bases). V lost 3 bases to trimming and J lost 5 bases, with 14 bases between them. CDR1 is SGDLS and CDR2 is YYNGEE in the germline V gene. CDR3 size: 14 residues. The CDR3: CASSGGGGKYGYTF. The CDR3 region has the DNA TGTGCCAGCAGCGGAGGGGGAGGAAAGTATGGCTACACCTTC.

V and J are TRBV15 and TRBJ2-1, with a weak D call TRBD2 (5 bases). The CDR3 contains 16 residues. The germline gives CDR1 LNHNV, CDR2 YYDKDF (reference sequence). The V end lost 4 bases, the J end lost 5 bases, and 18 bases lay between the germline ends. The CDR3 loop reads CATSTRPPGVDNEQFF. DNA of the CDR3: TGTGCCACCAGCACCCGTCCCCCCGGGGTGGACAATGAGCAGTTCTTC.

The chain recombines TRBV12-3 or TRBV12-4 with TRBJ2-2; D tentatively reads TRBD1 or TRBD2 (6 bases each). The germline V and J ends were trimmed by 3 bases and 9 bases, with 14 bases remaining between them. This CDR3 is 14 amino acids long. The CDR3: CASSFFGGVRELFF. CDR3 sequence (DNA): TGTGCCAGCAGTTTTTTCGGGGGCGTGAGGGAGCTGTTTTTT.

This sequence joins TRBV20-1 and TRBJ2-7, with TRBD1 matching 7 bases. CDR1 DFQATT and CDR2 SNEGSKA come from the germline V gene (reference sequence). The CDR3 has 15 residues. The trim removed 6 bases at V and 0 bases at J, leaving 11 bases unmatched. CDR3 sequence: CSAETPGQRSYEQYF. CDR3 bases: TGCAGTGCGGAAACTCCGGGACAGCGCTCCTACGAGCAGTACTTC.

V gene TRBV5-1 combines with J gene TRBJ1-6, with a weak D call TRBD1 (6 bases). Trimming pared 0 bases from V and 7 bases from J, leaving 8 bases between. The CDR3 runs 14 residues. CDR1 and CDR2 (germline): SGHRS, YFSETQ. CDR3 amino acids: CASSLGQENSPLHF. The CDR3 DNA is TGCGCCAGCAGCTTGGGACAGGAGAATTCACCCCTCCACTTT.

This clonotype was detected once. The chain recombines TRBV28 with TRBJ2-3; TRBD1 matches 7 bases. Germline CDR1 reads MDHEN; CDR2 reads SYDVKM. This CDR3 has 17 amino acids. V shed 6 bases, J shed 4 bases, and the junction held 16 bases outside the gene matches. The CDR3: CASRSRQGRSIADTQYF. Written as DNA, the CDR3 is TGTGCCAGCAGAAGCCGACAGGGAAGAAGTATTGCAGATACGCAGTATTTT.

This CDR3 reads CASSQEGGLSGANVLTF. CDR3 nucleotides: TGCGCCAGCAGCCAAGAGGGGGGGCTCTCTGGGGCCAACGTCCTGACTTTC. The V gene is TRBV4-3, the J gene TRBJ2-6; weak D call: TRBD2 (7 bases). Germline V gene sequence: CDR1 LGHNA, CDR2 YSLEER. The CDR3 contains 17 residues. Trimming pared 0 bases from V and 0 bases from J, leaving 9 bases between.

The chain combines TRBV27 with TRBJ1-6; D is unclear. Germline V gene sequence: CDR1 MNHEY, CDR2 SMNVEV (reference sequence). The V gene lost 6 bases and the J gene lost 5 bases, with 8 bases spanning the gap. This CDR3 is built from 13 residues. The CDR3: CASSFSNNSPLHF. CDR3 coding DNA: TGTGCCAGCAGCTTTTCTAATAATTCACCCCTCCACTTT.

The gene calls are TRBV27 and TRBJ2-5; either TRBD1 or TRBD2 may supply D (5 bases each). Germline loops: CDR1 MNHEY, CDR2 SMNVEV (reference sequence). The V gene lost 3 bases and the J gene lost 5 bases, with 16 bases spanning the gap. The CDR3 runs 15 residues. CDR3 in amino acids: CASSFVGGSGETQYF. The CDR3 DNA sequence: TGTGCCAGCAGTTTCGTTGGGGGTTCTGGGGAGACCCAGTACTTC.

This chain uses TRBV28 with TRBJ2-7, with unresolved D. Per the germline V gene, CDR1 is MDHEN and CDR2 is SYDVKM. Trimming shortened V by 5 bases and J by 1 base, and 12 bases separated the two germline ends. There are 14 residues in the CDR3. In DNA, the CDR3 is TGTGCCAGCAGTGTTAACACCCGATCCTACGAGCAGTACTTC. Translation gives CASSVNTRSYEQYF.

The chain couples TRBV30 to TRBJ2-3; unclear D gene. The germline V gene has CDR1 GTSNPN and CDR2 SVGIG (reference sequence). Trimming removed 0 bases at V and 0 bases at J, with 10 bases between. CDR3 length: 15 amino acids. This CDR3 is CAWSVPVSSTDTQYF. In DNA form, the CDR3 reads TGTGCCTGGAGTGTTCCCGTTTCTAGCACAGATACGCAGTATTTT.

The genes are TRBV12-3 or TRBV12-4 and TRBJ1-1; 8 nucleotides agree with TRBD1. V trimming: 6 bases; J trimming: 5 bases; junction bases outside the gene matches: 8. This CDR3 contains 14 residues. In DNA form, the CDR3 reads TGTGCCAGCAGACGAGACAGGGGAGTAACTGAAGCTTTCTTT. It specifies CASRRDRGVTEAFF.

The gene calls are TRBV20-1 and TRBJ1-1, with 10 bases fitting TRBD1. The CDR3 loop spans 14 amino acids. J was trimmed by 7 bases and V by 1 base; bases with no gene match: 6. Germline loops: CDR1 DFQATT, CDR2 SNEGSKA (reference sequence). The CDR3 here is CSARAYDRGREAFF. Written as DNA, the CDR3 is TGCAGTGCTAGAGCCTACGACAGGGGGCGTGAAGCTTTCTTT.

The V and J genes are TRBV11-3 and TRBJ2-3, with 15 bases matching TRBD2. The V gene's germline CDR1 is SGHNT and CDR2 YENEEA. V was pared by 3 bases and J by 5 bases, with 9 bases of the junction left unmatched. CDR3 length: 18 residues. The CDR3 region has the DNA TGTGCCAGCAGCTTTTCAGTGCTGGGACTAGCGGGAGGAGATACGCAGTATTTT. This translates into CASSFSVLGLAGGDTQYF. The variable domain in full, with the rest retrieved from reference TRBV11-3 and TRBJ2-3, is EAGVVQSPRYKIIEKKQPVAFWCNPISGHNTLYWYLQNLGQGPELLIRYENEEAVDDSQLPKDRFSAERLKGVDSTLKIQPAELGDSAVYLCASSFSVLGLAGGDTQYFGPGTRLTVL.

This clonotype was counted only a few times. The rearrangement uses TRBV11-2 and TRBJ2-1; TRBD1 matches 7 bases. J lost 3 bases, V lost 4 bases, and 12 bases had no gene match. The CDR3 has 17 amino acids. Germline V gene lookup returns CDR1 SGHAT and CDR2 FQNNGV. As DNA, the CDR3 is TGTGCCAGCAGCTCTCCACGGCGACAGGGCGGCTACAATGAGCAGTTCTTC. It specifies CASSSPRRQGGYNEQFF.

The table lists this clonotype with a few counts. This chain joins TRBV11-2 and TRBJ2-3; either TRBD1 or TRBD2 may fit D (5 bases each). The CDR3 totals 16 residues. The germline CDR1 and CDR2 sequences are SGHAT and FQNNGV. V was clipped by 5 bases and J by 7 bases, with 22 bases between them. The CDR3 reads CASSPVGRGVSYTQYF. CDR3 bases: TGTGCCAGCAGCCCCGTAGGTAGAGGGGTATCATATACGCAGTATTTT. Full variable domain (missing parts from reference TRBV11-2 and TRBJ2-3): EAGVAQSPRYKIIEKRQSVAFWCNPISGHATLYWYQQILGQGPKLLIQFQNNGVVDDSQLPKDRFSAERLKGVDSTLKIQPAKLEDSAVYLCASSPVGRGVSYTQYFGPGTRLTVL.

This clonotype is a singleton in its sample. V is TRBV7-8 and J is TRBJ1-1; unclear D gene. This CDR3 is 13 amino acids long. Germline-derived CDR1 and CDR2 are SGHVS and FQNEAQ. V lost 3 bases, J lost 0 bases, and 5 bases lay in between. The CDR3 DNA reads TGTGCCAGCAGCTTTCTCTTGAACACTGAAGCTTTCTTT. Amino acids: CASSFLLNTEAFF. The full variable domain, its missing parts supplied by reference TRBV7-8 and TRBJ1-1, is GAGVSQSPRYKVAKRGQDVALRCDPISGHVSLFWYQQALGQGPEFLTYFQNEAQLDKSGLPSDRFFAERPEGSVSTLKIQRTQQEDSAVYLCASSFLLNTEAFFGQGTRLTVV.